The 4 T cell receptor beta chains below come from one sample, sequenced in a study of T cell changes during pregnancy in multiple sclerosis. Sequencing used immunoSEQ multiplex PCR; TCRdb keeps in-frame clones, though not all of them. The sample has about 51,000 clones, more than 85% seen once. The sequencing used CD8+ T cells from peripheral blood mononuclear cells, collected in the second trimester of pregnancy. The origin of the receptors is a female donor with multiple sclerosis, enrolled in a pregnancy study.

In nucleotides, the CDR3 is TGCGCCAGCAGCCAAGATACCGAATCGGGGGGCTACTATGGCTACACCTTC. Its protein product is CASSQDTESGGYYGYTF. The chain is built from TRBV4-3 and TRBJ1-2; TRBD1 is a possible D gene (6 bases). The CDR3 is made up of 17 amino acids. Trimming stripped 0 bases from V and 3 bases from J, with 17 bases between. The germline V gene encodes CDR1 LGHNA and CDR2 YSLEER.

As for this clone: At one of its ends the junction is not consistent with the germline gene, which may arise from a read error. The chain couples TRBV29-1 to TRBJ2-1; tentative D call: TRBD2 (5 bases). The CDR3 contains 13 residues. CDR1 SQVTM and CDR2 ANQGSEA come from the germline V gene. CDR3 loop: CSFDIPGSREQFF. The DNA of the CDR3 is TGCAGCTTTGACATTCCGGGATCTCGGGAGCAGTTCTTC.

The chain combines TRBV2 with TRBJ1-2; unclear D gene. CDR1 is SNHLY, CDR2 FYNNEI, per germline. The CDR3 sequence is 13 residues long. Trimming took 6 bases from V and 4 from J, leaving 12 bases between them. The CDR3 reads CASSPGVLYGYTF. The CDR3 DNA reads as TGTGCCAGCAGCCCCGGGGTCCTCTATGGCTACACCTTC.

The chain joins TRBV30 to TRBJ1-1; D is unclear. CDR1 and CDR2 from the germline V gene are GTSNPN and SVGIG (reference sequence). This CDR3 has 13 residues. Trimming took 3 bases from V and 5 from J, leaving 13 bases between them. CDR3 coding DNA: TGTGCCTGGAGACAACCGGGAGGTACTGAAGCTTTCTTT. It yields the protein CAWRQPGGTEAFF.